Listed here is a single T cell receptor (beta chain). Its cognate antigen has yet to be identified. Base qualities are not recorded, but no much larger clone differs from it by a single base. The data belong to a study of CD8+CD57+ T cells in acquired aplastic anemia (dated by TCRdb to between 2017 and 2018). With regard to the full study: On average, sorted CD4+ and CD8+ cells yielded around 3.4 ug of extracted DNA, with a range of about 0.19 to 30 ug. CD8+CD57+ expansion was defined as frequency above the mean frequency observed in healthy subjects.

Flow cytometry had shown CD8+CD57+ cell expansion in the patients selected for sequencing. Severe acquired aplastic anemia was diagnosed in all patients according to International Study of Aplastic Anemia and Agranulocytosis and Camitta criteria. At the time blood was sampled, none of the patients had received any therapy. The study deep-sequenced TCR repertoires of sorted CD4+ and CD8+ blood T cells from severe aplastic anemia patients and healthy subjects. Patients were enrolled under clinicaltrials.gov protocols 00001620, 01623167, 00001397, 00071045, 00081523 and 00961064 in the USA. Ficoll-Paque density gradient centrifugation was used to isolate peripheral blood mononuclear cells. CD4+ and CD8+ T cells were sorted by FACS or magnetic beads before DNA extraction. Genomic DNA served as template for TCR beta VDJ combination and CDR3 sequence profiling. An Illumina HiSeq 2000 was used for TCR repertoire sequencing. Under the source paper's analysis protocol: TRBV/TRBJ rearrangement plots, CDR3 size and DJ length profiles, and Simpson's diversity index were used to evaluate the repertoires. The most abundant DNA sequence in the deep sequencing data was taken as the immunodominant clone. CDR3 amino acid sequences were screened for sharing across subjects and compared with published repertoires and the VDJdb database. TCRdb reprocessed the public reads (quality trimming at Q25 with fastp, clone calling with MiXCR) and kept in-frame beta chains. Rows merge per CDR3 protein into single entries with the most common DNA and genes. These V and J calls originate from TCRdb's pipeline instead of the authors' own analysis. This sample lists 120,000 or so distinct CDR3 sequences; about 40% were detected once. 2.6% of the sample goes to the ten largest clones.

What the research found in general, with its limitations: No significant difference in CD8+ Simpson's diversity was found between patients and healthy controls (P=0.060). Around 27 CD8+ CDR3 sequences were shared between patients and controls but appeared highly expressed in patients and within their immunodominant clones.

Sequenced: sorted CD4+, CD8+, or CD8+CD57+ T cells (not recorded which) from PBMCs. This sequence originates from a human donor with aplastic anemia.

The DNA sequence is TGTGCCATCAGGACCTCGGGACAGGGAAAGTATGGCTACACCTTC. It codes for CAIRTSGQGKYGYTF. The chain links TRBV10-3 with TRBJ1-2; a stretch of 9 junction bases matches TRBD1. There are 15 amino acids in the CDR3, from cysteine to phenylalanine inclusive. Only the CDR3 DNA stays, 45 bases, in frame from base 1. CDR1 and CDR2 (ENHRY, SYGVKD) derive from the germline V gene. V lost 6 bases and J lost 5 bases, and the count of bases not matched to a germline gene is 10.